A single sample gave rise to the 16 T cell receptor beta chains below, sequenced in a study of cytomegalovirus exposure and HLA in healthy donors. 60 Vbeta and 13 Jbeta primers were used in PCR. The repertoire was sequenced with immunoSEQ multiplex PCR; TCRdb's copy has only in-frame clones and lacks some. The sample has about 160,000 clones; 68% are singletons. Source material: PBMCs. The source is a woman in her thirties or forties in good health and CMV-seropositive.

This clone has a handful of counts. The rearrangement joins TRBV28 to TRBJ2-1; D is undetermined. V was cut by 1 base and J by 9 bases, with 10 bases left in between. CDR3 size: 13 residues. Germline values: CDR1 MDHEN, CDR2 SYDVKM. The DNA of the CDR3 is TGTGCCAGCAGTTTATCCACAGTGGGTGAGCAGTTCTTC. This codes for CASSLSTVGEQFF. The variable domain in full, with the rest retrieved from reference TRBV28 and TRBJ2-1, is DVKVTQSSRYLVKRTGEKVFLECVQDMDHENMFWYRQDPGLGLRLIYFSYDVKMKEKGDIPEGYSVSREKKERFSLILESASTNQTSMYLCASSLSTVGEQFFGPGTRLTVL.

This chain connects TRBV5-5 to TRBJ1-1, with D uncertain. Germline V gene data show CDR1 as SGHKS and CDR2 as YYEKEE (reference sequence). V was trimmed by 0 bases and J by 0 bases, leaving 12 bases between them. The CDR3 has 16 residues. The CDR3 sequence: CASSLVRSSMNTEAFF. CDR3 sequence (DNA): TGTGCCAGCAGCTTGGTCCGGTCATCCATGAACACTGAAGCTTTCTTT. The full variable domain, its missing parts supplied by reference TRBV5-5 and TRBJ1-1, is DAGVTQSPTHLIKTRGQQVTLRCSPISGHKSVSWYQQVLGQGPQFIFQYYEKEERGRGNFPDRFSARQFPNYSSELNVNALLLGDSALYLCASSLVRSSMNTEAFFGQGTRLTVV.

This clone was seen more than once but under ten times. This chain joins TRBV14 and TRBJ2-7; TRBD2 aligns across 8 bases. CDR1 SGHDN and CDR2 FVKESK come from the germline V gene. This CDR3 is 16 amino acids long. The V gene end was trimmed by 4 bases and the J gene end by 0 bases; junction bases not matched to a gene: 8. The CDR3 coding sequence is TGTGCCAGCAGCCTAAGCGGGAGCAAGAGCTCCTACGAGCAGTACTTC. This sequence encodes CASSLSGSKSSYEQYF.

The CDR3 spells CASSRTGDQKNIQYF. The CDR3 DNA sequence: TGTGCCAGCTCTCGGACAGGGGATCAGAAAAACATTCAGTACTTC. The genes are TRBV18 and TRBJ2-4; TRBD1 matches at 9 bases. Germline V gene sequence: CDR1 KGHSH, CDR2 LQKENI. Losses at the gene ends were 6 bases for V and 4 bases for J; bases not matched to a gene: 7. The CDR3 loop spans 15 amino acids.

The chain recombines TRBV7-2 with TRBJ2-3, with D possibly being TRBD2 (5 bases). Germline V gene sequence: CDR1 SGHTA, CDR2 FQGNSA. Trimming pared 1 base from V and 0 bases from J, leaving 11 bases between. This CDR3 has 16 residues. This CDR3 is CASSLGPGMSTDTQYF. The CDR3 bases are TGTGCCAGCAGCTTAGGTCCGGGGATGAGCACAGATACGCAGTATTTT.

This sequence joins TRBV4-3 and TRBJ2-7; no firm D call. V was cut by 3 bases and J by 0 bases, with 9 bases left in between. CDR3 length equals 14 residues. From germline, CDR1 is LGHNA and CDR2 YSLEER. The DNA for the CDR3 is TGCGCCAGCAGCCAGACATTGAGCTCCTACGAGCAGTACTTC. Residues: CASSQTLSSYEQYF.

This clone was observed a handful of times. The chain employs TRBV28 and TRBJ1-6, with a weak D call TRBD1 (6 bases). This CDR3 spans 15 amino acids. Germline V gene sequence: CDR1 MDHEN, CDR2 SYDVKM. V was pared by 1 base and J by 4 bases, with 8 bases between. CDR3 region: CASSLFQGYNSPLHF. The CDR3 region has the DNA TGTGCCAGCAGTTTATTCCAGGGGTATAATTCACCCCTCCACTTT.

The chain links TRBV20-1 to TRBJ1-2; unclear D gene. Looked up from germline, CDR1 is DFQATT and CDR2 is SNEGSKA (reference sequence). This CDR3 region has 11 residues. V shed 3 bases and J shed 5 bases, with 7 bases lying between them. CDR3 in DNA: TGCAGTGCTAGCCATGTTTATGGCTACACCTTC. Its translation is CSASHVYGYTF.

This chain joins TRBV18 and TRBJ2-7; D is perhaps TRBD2 (6 bases). The length of the CDR3 is 15 residues. V was trimmed by 3 bases and J by 4 bases, leaving 16 bases between them. The germline CDR1 and CDR2 sequences are KGHSH and LQKENI. The CDR3 bases are TGTGCCAGCTCACCTGACGCGGGAATAGGTTACGAGCAGTACTTC. Translation: CASSPDAGIGYEQYF. Variable domain in full (rest from reference TRBV18 and TRBJ2-7): NAGVMQNPRHLVRRRGQEARLRCSPMKGHSHVYWYRQLPEEGLKFMVYLQKENIIDESGMPKERFSAEFPKEGPSILRIQQVVRGDSAAYFCASSPDAGIGYEQYFGPGTRLTVT.

The V gene is TRBV6-1, the J gene TRBJ2-2; 10 bases fit TRBD1. V shed 4 bases, J shed 6 bases, and the junction held 5 bases outside the gene matches. Germline values: CDR1 MNHNS, CDR2 SASEGT. The CDR3 is made up of 15 amino acids. The chain's CDR3 is CASSGGQGIAGELFF. CDR3 bases: TGTGCCAGCAGTGGGGGACAGGGGATTGCCGGGGAGCTGTTTTTT.

This clone was observed a handful of times. The chain uses TRBV28 and TRBJ2-5; tentatively, D is TRBD2 (6 bases). TRBJ2-7 explains the end of the DNA better; the J call may be wrong. The CDR3 is 14 amino acids. Germline-derived CDR1 and CDR2 are MDHEN and SYDVKM. CDR3: CASSIRTTGDEQYF. CDR3 nucleotide sequence: TGTGCCAGCAGTATCCGGACAACGGGGGACGAGCAGTACTTC.

A few counts support this clone. This sequence joins TRBV5-1 and TRBJ2-5; 8 bases match TRBD2. V gave up 2 bases and J gave up 2 bases; unmatched junction bases: 5. The CDR3 covers 15 residues. CDR1 and CDR2 (germline): SGHRS, YFSETQ. The CDR3 loop reads CASSFGAGVQETQYF. CDR3 coding DNA: TGCGCCAGCAGCTTCGGAGCGGGAGTACAAGAGACCCAGTACTTC.

This chain joins TRBV28 and TRBJ2-1; maybe TRBD2 (5 bases). The CDR3 contains 15 residues. The V gene's germline CDR1 is MDHEN and CDR2 SYDVKM. Trimming removed 4 bases from V and 6 bases from J, with 16 bases in between. CDR3 DNA: TGTGCCAGCAGTTCCGATTACCAAGGGAGCAATGAGCAGTTCTTC. Protein product: CASSSDYQGSNEQFF. The entire variable domain, with the rest obtained from reference TRBV28 and TRBJ2-1, is as follows: DVKVTQSSRYLVKRTGEKVFLECVQDMDHENMFWYRQDPGLGLRLIYFSYDVKMKEKGDIPEGYSVSREKKERFSLILESASTNQTSMYLCASSSDYQGSNEQFFGPGTRLTVL.

The chain joins TRBV5-4 to TRBJ1-2; D is uncertain. Trimming took off 4 bases at V and 7 bases at J, with 17 bases between the two ends. The CDR3 is 14 amino acids. Germline V CDR1 and CDR2: SGHNT, YYREEE (reference sequence). This CDR3 is CASSIQRTVFGYTF. In DNA, the CDR3 is TGTGCCAGCAGCATTCAGCGGACGGTTTTTGGCTACACCTTC.

This chain connects TRBV5-4 to TRBJ1-1, with D perhaps matching TRBD1 (6 bases). The CDR3 runs 13 residues. The germline V gene encodes CDR1 SGHNT and CDR2 YYREEE (reference sequence). The V end was cut by 4 bases, the J end by 7 bases, with 14 bases between. The CDR3 here is CASSKGGGCEAFF. CDR3 sequence (DNA): TGTGCCAGCAGCAAGGGGGGGGGATGTGAAGCTTTCTTT. Supplemented by reference TRBV5-4 and TRBJ1-1, the full variable domain reads ETGVTQSPTHLIKTRGQQVTLRCSSQSGHNTVSWYQQALGQGPQFIFQYYREEENGRGNFPPRFSGLQFPNYSSELNVNALELDDSALYLCASSKGGGCEAFFGQGTRLTVV.

This chain connects TRBV29-1 to TRBJ1-1; the D gene is possibly TRBD1 (5 bases). Germline lookup yields CDR1 SQVTM and CDR2 ANQGSEA. The V gene lost 4 bases and the J gene lost 1 base, with 16 bases spanning the gap. The CDR3 covers 15 residues. Written as DNA, the CDR3 is TGCAGCGTTGCCCCTGGGAAGGGGCGGAACACTGAAGCTTTCTTT. Encoded protein: CSVAPGKGRNTEAFF.